The sequence of this T cell receptor (beta chain) was determined in a study of blood T cell repertoires in COVID-19. Looking at the study overall: Some COVID-19 samples were acute and others convalescent; all came from the United States, Italy and Spain. The cDNA or gDNA used as material had been derived from T cells, B-cell-depleted T cells, or PBMCs.

Study processing details: Estimation of nucleated cell counts relied on the amplification of reference gene primers. Sequencing was performed with immunoSEQ multiplex PCR; in TCRdb, only in-frame clones are kept and a portion is missing. V, J and clone size reflect that table, while D and trimming were determined from the DNA. The repertoire holds under 250,000 clones, with 65% to 90% as singletons. Germline V lookup: CDR1 LGHNA, CDR2 YNFKEQ. V lost 3 bases and J 4 bases, leaving 9 bases between the germline ends. The CDR3 is 13 residues long. The clonotype comes from a woman in her 70s with acute or convalescent COVID-19. The rearrangement uses TRBV4-2 and TRBJ1-2, with D hard to call. Sequencing was carried out using peripheral blood. CDR3 sequence: CASSQQLIYGYTF. CDR3 nucleotides: TGTGCCAGCAGCCAGCAGTTGATCTATGGCTACACCTTC.